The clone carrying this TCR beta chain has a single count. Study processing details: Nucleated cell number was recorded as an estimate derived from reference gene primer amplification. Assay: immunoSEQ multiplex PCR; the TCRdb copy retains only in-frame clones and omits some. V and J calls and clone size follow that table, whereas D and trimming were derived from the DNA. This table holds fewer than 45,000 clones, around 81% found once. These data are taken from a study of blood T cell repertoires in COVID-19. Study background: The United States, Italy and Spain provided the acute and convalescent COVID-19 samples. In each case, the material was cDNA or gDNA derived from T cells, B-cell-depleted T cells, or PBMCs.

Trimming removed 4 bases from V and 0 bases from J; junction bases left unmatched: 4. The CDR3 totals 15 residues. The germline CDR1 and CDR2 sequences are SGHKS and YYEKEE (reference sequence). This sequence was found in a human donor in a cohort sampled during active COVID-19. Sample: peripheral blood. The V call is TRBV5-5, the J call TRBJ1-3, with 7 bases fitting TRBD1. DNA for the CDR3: TGTGCCAGCAGCCCGGGGGACAGCTCTGGAAACACCATATATTTT. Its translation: CASSPGDSSGNTIYF.